These 18 T cell receptor beta chains were sequenced from one sample in a study of blood T cell repertoires in COVID-19 (TCRdb year 2020). Library creation used the immunoSEQ multiplex PCR assay. In TCRdb, the immuneACCESS table is reduced to in-frame sequences with V and J assigned. These tables do not hold every clone; where another copy was compared, an unresolved V gene accounts for under half, and the others remain unexplained. Recorded for this sample are about 140,000 clones; around 83% of them occurred a single time. The top ten clonotypes cover 10% to 13% of the sample. Sample: peripheral blood. These receptors originate from a man aged 55 to 70 with active or convalescent COVID-19.

The rearrangement joins TRBV24-1 to TRBJ2-4; D not resolved. V was shortened by 4 bases and J by 2 bases, with 8 bases between the two germline ends. The CDR3 extends over 14 amino acids. Germline V gene lookup returns CDR1 KGHDR and CDR2 SFDVKD. The CDR3 reads CATSETSTKNIQYF. In DNA form, the CDR3 reads TGTGCCACCAGTGAAACCAGTACCAAAAACATTCAGTACTTC.

The chain has TRBV5-6 and TRBJ1-1; no definite D call. Germline CDR1 SGHDT, CDR2 YYEEEE. V was clipped by 0 bases and J by 2 bases, with 5 bases between them. This CDR3 has 13 residues. The CDR3 nucleotides read TGTGCCAGCAGCTTGGATACAAACACTGAAGCTTTCTTT. This translates into CASSLDTNTEAFF.

V usage is TRBV18 and J usage is TRBJ1-5, with a weak D call TRBD1 (5 bases). The CDR3 contains 14 residues. Germline lookup yields CDR1 KGHSH and CDR2 LQKENI. The V end lost 4 bases, the J end lost 2 bases, and 9 bases lay between the germline ends. This CDR3 is CASSRGEGNQPQHF. As DNA, the CDR3 is TGTGCCAGCTCACGGGGGGAGGGCAATCAGCCCCAGCATTTT.

CDR3 sequence: CASTTGYYQETQYF. The CDR3, as DNA: TGCGCCAGCACGACAGGTTATTACCAAGAGACCCAGTACTTC. The chain carries TRBV10-2 and TRBJ2-5, with D perhaps matching TRBD1 (6 bases). This CDR3 region has 14 residues. CDR1 is WSHSY, CDR2 SAAADI, per germline. Trimming shortened V by 7 bases and J by 0 bases, and 12 bases separated the two germline ends.

The gene calls are TRBV25-1 and TRBJ2-7; the D is unclear. The CDR3 extends over 11 amino acids. Trimming shortened V by 3 bases and J by 4 bases, and 4 bases separated the two germline ends. CDR1 is MGHDK, CDR2 SYGVNS, per germline. Here the CDR3 reads CASSDPYEQYV. As DNA, the CDR3 is TGTGCCAGCAGTGACCCTTACGAGCAGTACGTC.

This clone occurred once. The chain couples TRBV4-3 to TRBJ2-1, with D possibly matching TRBD2 (5 bases). V shed 1 base and J shed 0 bases, with 7 bases lying between them. Germline V gene lookup returns CDR1 LGHNA and CDR2 YSLEER. CDR3 length equals 15 residues. CDR3 protein: CASSQGESSYNEQFF. CDR3 sequence (DNA): TGCGCCAGCAGCCAAGGGGAGAGCTCCTACAATGAGCAGTTCTTC.

The DNA for the CDR3 is TGCGCCAGCAGTGAGGTTAGTAGCGGTTCCTCCTACAATGAGCAGTTCTTC. It is translated as CASSEVSSGSSYNEQFF. V and J are TRBV10-1 and TRBJ2-1; tentatively, D is TRBD2 (6 bases). The germline V and J ends were trimmed by 2 bases and 0 bases, with 14 bases remaining between them. The CDR3 has 17 residues. Germline CDR1 WNHNN, CDR2 SYGVQD (reference sequence).

The chain recombines TRBV7-2 with TRBJ1-4; 7 nucleotides agree with TRBD1. The CDR3 runs to 15 residues. Germline V gene data show CDR1 as SGHTA and CDR2 as FQGNSA. V shed 3 bases and J 2 bases; nucleotides not matched to a gene: 3. For the CDR3, the DNA is TGTGCCAGCAGCTTGGCGACAGGGACTAATGAAAAACTGTTTTTT. Amino acids: CASSLATGTNEKLFF.

The V gene is TRBV6-5, the J gene TRBJ2-1; 8 bases agree with TRBD1. Germline V gene data show CDR1 as MNHEY and CDR2 as SVGAGI. The trim removed 6 bases at V and 2 bases at J, leaving 6 bases unmatched. CDR3 size: 15 residues. The CDR3 here is CASSLTGVAYNEQFF. The DNA of the CDR3 is TGTGCCAGCAGCCTGACAGGGGTGGCCTACAATGAGCAGTTCTTC.

CDR3 in DNA: TGTGCCAGCAGCTCGGGACTAGCGGGAGCAGGGGGCTACAATGAGCAGTTCTTC. This encodes CASSSGLAGAGGYNEQFF. The chain couples TRBV5-5 to TRBJ2-1, with 14 bases fitting TRBD2. CDR1 SGHKS and CDR2 YYEKEE come from the germline V gene (reference sequence). The CDR3 has 18 amino acids. V lost 3 bases and J lost 3; bases outside the gene matches: 8.

V gene TRBV28 combines with J gene TRBJ2-4, with 8 nucleotides matching TRBD1. The CDR3 has 15 amino acids. V lost 6 bases and J lost 4; bases outside the gene matches: 8. The V gene's germline CDR1 is MDHEN and CDR2 SYDVKM. The CDR3 nucleotides are TGTGCCAGCAGCCTCAGGGGGCGTTCAAAAAACATTCAGTACTTC. This gives the protein CASSLRGRSKNIQYF.

The V call is TRBV5-4, the J call TRBJ2-3, with 12 bases aligning to TRBD2. Trimming at V came to 0 bases and at J to 3 bases, leaving 2 bases not matched to a gene. Germline V gene sequence: CDR1 SGHNT, CDR2 YYREEE (reference sequence). This CDR3 has 16 residues. In nucleotides, the CDR3 is TGTGCCAGCAGCTTGGCCGGACTAGCGGGGACAGATACGCAGTATTTT. It is translated as CASSLAGLAGTDTQYF.

The chain employs TRBV3-1 (or the pseudogene TRBV3-2) and TRBJ2-7, with D possibly matching TRBD1 (5 bases). The CDR3 is made up of 12 amino acids. V was clipped by 1 base and J by 9 bases, with 10 bases between them. Germline V CDR1 and CDR2: LGHDT, YNNKEL (reference sequence). The CDR3 protein is CASSQARQRQYF. Here the CDR3 DNA reads TGTGCCAGCAGCCAAGCTAGACAGAGGCAGTACTTC.

The chain carries TRBV6-5 and TRBJ1-3; weak D call: TRBD1 (5 bases). Germline loops: CDR1 MNHEY, CDR2 SVGAGI. This CDR3 has 13 amino acids. V shed 9 bases and J shed 0 bases, with 9 bases lying between them. The DNA of the CDR3 is TGTGCCAGTTCGACAGTCTCTGGAAACACCATATATTTT. Amino acids: CASSTVSGNTIYF.

The chain joins TRBV7-2 to TRBJ2-2; the match to TRBD2 covers 13 bases. V shed 4 bases, J shed 5 bases, and the junction held 7 bases outside the gene matches. Germline lookup yields CDR1 SGHTA and CDR2 FQGNSA. CDR3 length: 17 amino acids. In DNA, the CDR3 is TGTGCCAGCAGCTCCCGGACTAGCGGGAGATTGACCGGGGAGCTGTTTTTT. It translates to CASSSRTSGRLTGELFF.

This chain links TRBV27 with TRBJ1-1; D gene unclear. This CDR3 is built from 11 residues. Trimming cost V 3 bases and J 4 bases, with 3 bases left between them. Germline V gives CDR1 MNHEY, CDR2 SMNVEV (reference sequence). The CDR3: CASSFGTEAFF. Here the CDR3 DNA reads TGTGCCAGCAGTTTCGGCACTGAAGCTTTCTTT.

V gene TRBV15 combines with J gene TRBJ1-2; D uncertain. This CDR3 contains 15 residues. Between the trimmed V and J ends, which lost 3 bases and 0 bases, there was a span of 11 bases. Germline V gene sequence: CDR1 LNHNV, CDR2 YYDKDF (reference sequence). CDR3 sequence (DNA): TGTGCCACCAGCAGTGGAGACGGAACTAACTATGGCTACACCTTC. Encoded protein: CATSSGDGTNYGYTF.

The V and J genes are TRBV11-3 and TRBJ2-2; a weak D match, TRBD1 (5 bases). The CDR3 extends over 16 amino acids. The germline gives CDR1 SGHNT, CDR2 YENEEA. Trimming stripped 1 base from V and 1 base from J, with 10 bases between. Written as DNA, the CDR3 is TGTGCCAGCAGCTTAGGGGGCCAGGGGAACACCGGGGAGCTGTTTTTT. As protein: CASSLGGQGNTGELFF.